The 3 T cell receptor beta chains in this list originate from one sample, sequenced in a study of CD8 T cells in ankylosing spondylitis. Findings and caveats of the study: A TCR beta motif of 7 to 9 highly homologous variants seemed to mark ankylosing spondylitis blood.

For these receptors, no antigen is known. TCRdb re-called the 5' RACE reads with MiXCR, one entry per CDR3 protein. The repertoire includes roughly 300,000 distinct CDR3 sequences, under 8.5% of them detected once, and approximately 15% sits in the top ten. Input material: blood, either unsorted or a sorted T cell fraction (not recorded which). These receptors came from a male donor with ankylosing spondylitis.

The chain recombines TRBV10-3 with TRBJ2-6; possibly TRBD1 for D (5 bases). V dropped 6 bases and J dropped 2 bases, with 11 bases sitting between them. CDR1 is ENHRY, CDR2 SYGVKD, per germline. The CDR3 has 15 amino acids. The CDR3 DNA follows: TGTGCCATCAGGGACCAGGGAACTGGGGCCAACGTCCTGACTTTC. Translated, it gives CAIRDQGTGANVLTF.

This chain connects TRBV6-5 to TRBJ2-1; no clear D. Per germline, CDR1 MNHEY and CDR2 SVGAGI. The length of the CDR3 is 14 residues. Trimming removed 0 bases at V and 9 bases at J, with 12 bases between. In nucleotides, the CDR3 is TGTGCCAGCAGTTACTCGAACCTAGTGCGTGAGCAGTTCTTC. This gives the protein CASSYSNLVREQFF.

The chain has TRBV5-1 and TRBJ2-7, with D perhaps assigned TRBD1 or TRBD2 (5 bases each). V was pared by 0 bases and J by 3 bases, with 13 bases between. CDR1 is SGHRS, CDR2 YFSETQ, per germline. This CDR3 has 15 residues. CDR3 coding DNA: TGCGCCAGCAGCTTGGGGCCAGGGACCCACTACGAGCAGTACTTC. As protein: CASSLGPGTHYEQYF.